The rows below give T cell receptor beta chains drawn from one sample of a study of CD8+CD57+ T cells in acquired aplastic anemia. TCRdb processed the reads anew with MiXCR; each CDR3 protein has one entry. The sample holds roughly 170,000 distinct CDR3 sequences, roughly 50% seen once. The sample taken for sequencing was sorted CD4+, CD8+, or CD8+CD57+ T cells (not recorded which) from PBMCs. The receptors come from a human donor with aplastic anemia. Each CDR3 is given with its conserved first and last residue. D genes are given only for firm matches. A clone size is listed for some rows: how often the clone was seen (once, few, many), or a class if it is expanded.

TRBJ1-6,-,many,TRBV19,TGTGCCAGTAGTCAGCGGGACCGGGATGTTTCACCCCTCCACTTT,CASSQRDRDVSPLHF
TRBJ2-2,-,-,TRBV10-3,TGTGCTATCAGTGAGCCCGGACTCACCGGGGAGCTGTTTTTT,CAISEPGLTGELFF
TRBJ1-2,-,-,TRBV20-1,TGCAGTGCTAGTCCCGGGTCGTGGCCCGAGAGTGACTACACCTTC,CSASPGSWPESDYTF
TRBJ1-2,TRBD1,many,TRBV24-1,TGTGCCACCAGTAACTCCGGGACAGGGAACACAGCTAACTATGGCTACACCTTC,CATSNSGTGNTANYGYTF
TRBJ1-4,-,-,TRBV15,TGTGCCACCAGCAGAGATCAGACAGCTTATAATGAAAAACTGTTTTTT,CATSRDQTAYNEKLFF
TRBJ2-3,TRBD2,many,TRBV5-1,TGCGCCAGCAGCAACTTACTAGCGGAGAGCACAGATACGCAGTATTTT,CASSNLLAESTDTQYF
TRBJ2-7,TRBD1,once,TRBV7-9,TGTGCCAGCAGCTCCGGGACAGTTCTCTCCTACGAGCAGTACTTC,CASSSGTVLSYEQYF
TRBJ1-1,TRBD1,-,TRBV5-4,TGTGCCAGCCACCCCAACCCGGGACAGGGAGTAGCTTTCTTT,CASHPNPGQGVAFF
TRBJ2-7,TRBD1,many,TRBV19,TGTGCCAGTAGTAGGTACAGGGGTACCCTCTACGAGCAGTACTTC,CASSRYRGTLYEQYF
TRBJ1-4,TRBD1,few,TRBV15,TGTGCCACCAGCGGGGGACAGGGAGATAATGAAAAACTGTTTTTT,CATSGGQGDNEKLFF
TRBJ2-1,-,-,TRBV29-1,TGCAGCGTTGACGGGGACGGTTACAATGAGCAGTTCTTC,CSVDGDGYNEQFF
TRBJ2-7,-,once,TRBV10-3,TGTGCCATCAGTGAGTTAGACAGGTCTTCATTCTACGAGCAGTACTTC,CAISELDRSSFYEQYF
TRBJ1-5,-,many,TRBV20-1,TGCAGTGCCATCCCAGGTACCAATCAGCCCCAGCATTTT,CSAIPGTNQPQHF
TRBJ1-1,-,-,TRBV25-1,TGTGCCAGCAGTGTGGTAGGGGCGGGGGCTTTCTTT,CASSVVGAGAFF
TRBJ1-5,-,few,TRBV20-1,TGCAGTGCTTCTCAAGGCGGTGGACAGCCCCAGCATTTT,CSASQGGGQPQHF
TRBJ1-1,-,many,TRBV20-1,TGCAGTGCTAGGGGTGTCGGGGCTGGGGACACTGAAGCTTTCTTT,CSARGVGAGDTEAFF
TRBJ2-3,-,-,TRBV7-8,TGTGCCAGCAGGCAACGTGGGGGGGATACGCAGTATTTT,CASRQRGGDTQYF
TRBJ2-3,TRBD1,few,TRBV29-1,TGCAGCGTTGAAGATCTTAACAGGGGGCCAGATACGCAGTATTTT,CSVEDLNRGPDTQYF
TRBJ2-1,TRBD2,once,TRBV24-1,TGTGCCACCAGTGATCCCAGGGGACTAGCGGGACCTGAATTAGGTAATGAGCAGTTCTTC,CATSDPRGLAGPELGNEQFF
TRBJ1-2,-,few,TRBV24-1,TGTGCCACCAGTGACCCCTTCGACAGGCATGGCTACACCTTC,CATSDPFDRHGYTF
TRBJ1-1,-,many,TRBV20-1,TGCAGTGCTCCACAGGGGAACACTGAAGCTTTCTTT,CSAPQGNTEAFF
TRBJ2-7,-,many,TRBV5-7,TGTGCCAGCAGCGTAATACCGGGACGGATGTACGAGCAGTACTTC,CASSVIPGRMYEQYF
TRBJ1-6,-,-,TRBV6-2/TRBV6-3,TGTGCCAGCAGCCCCAAAGTGGGAGCGCAGTCACCCCTCCACTTT,CASSPKVGAQSPLHF
TRBJ2-7,-,-,TRBV20-1,TGCAGTGCCTCAGGAACAGGGTCGGGCTACGAGCAGTACTTC,CSASGTGSGYEQYF
TRBJ2-5,TRBD1,-,TRBV5-1,TGCGCCAGCAGCTTCCTGGGACAGCAAGAGACCCAGTACTTC,CASSFLGQQETQYF
TRBJ1-1,TRBD1,-,TRBV10-3,TGTGCCATCAGTGAGCCTCCTCCGGGACAGGGGGTCATGCGCGCTGAGGCTTTCTTT,CAISEPPPGQGVMRAEAFF
TRBJ1-1,-,many,TRBV20-1,TGCAGTGCTAGTCGGGGGAATCTGAACACTGAAGCTTTCTTT,CSASRGNLNTEAFF
TRBJ1-4,-,-,TRBV12-3/TRBV12-4,TGTGCCAGCAGCAGCGGTGAAAAACCGTTTTTT,CASSSGEKPFF
TRBJ1-4,TRBD1,many,TRBV20-1,TGCAGTGCTAGAACAAACCGGGACAGGGTAGGGAAACTGTTTTTT,CSARTNRDRVGKLFF
TRBJ2-2,-,few,TRBV29-1,TGCAGCGTTGAAAGCGGCGGTCGGGAGCTGTTTTTT,CSVESGGRELFF
TRBJ2-7,-,few,TRBV20-1,TGCAGTGCTAGGAACCTGTACTCCTACGAGCAGTACTTC,CSARNLYSYEQYF
TRBJ2-3,TRBD2,once,TRBV19,TGTGCCAGTAGGCGACTAGCTAGCACAGATACGCAGTATTTT,CASRRLASTDTQYF
TRBJ2-7,-,-,TRBV20-1,TGCAGTGCTAGGGACGGGGCGAGATCCTACGAGCAGTACTTC,CSARDGARSYEQYF
TRBJ2-1,TRBD1,-,TRBV9,TGTGCCAGCTCACCCGGGACAGGGGGTTACAATGAGCAGTTCTTC,CASSPGTGGYNEQFF
TRBJ2-7,TRBD1,-,TRBV4-1,TGCGCCAGCAGCCAAGAAGGGACAGCCTCCTCCTACGAGCAGTACTTC,CASSQEGTASSYEQYF
TRBJ1-2,TRBD1,-,TRBV20-1,TGCAGGGCCCCGGGACAGCCAGGCTATGGCTACACCTTC,CRAPGQPGYGYTF
TRBJ2-7,TRBD1,few,TRBV7-6,TGTGCCAGCAGCCTAGGGGACAGGGGGTCCTACGAGCAGTACTTC,CASSLGDRGSYEQYF
TRBJ1-3,-,many,TRBV14,TGTGCCAGCAGCCAAGCAGGGACGAACACCATATATTTT,CASSQAGTNTIYF
TRBJ2-7,-,-,TRBV10-3,TGTGCCATCATGTATGACAGGACCTACGAGCAGTACTTC,CAIMYDRTYEQYF
TRBJ2-5,TRBD2,-,TRBV20-1,TGCAGTGCTAGCGGGGGGGTGTCAGAGACCCAGTACTTC,CSASGGVSETQYF
TRBJ1-5,-,many,TRBV6-4,TGTGCCAGCAGTGAGACCCTAAATCAGCCCCAGCATTTT,CASSETLNQPQHF
TRBJ1-5,TRBD1,few,TRBV18,TGTGCCAGCTCACCGGGACAGTTCAATCAGCCCCAGCATTTT,CASSPGQFNQPQHF
TRBJ1-1,-,-,TRBV2,TGTGCCAGCAGTGGGGTGGGGGCTTTCTTT,CASSGVGAFF
TRBJ2-3,-,many,TRBV10-2,TGCGCCAGTATCCAACCCCCGGACACAGATACGCAGTATTTT,CASIQPPDTDTQYF
TRBJ2-1,TRBD1,-,TRBV20-1,TGCAGTCCTTGGGACAGGAATTACAATGAGCAGTTCTTC,CSPWDRNYNEQFF
TRBJ1-1,TRBD1,-,TRBV20-1,TGCAGTGCTCCACGGGACAGCCTGAACACTGAAGCTTTCTTT,CSAPRDSLNTEAFF
TRBJ2-7,-,many,TRBV12-3/TRBV12-4,TGTGCCAGCTCACCTCCAGGGCAGGCCTACGAGCAGTACTTC,CASSPPGQAYEQYF
TRBJ1-1,TRBD1,-,TRBV4-1,TGCGCCAGCAGCCACAGGGGGCGGGAGGACACTGAAGCTTTCTTT,CASSHRGREDTEAFF
TRBJ2-7,TRBD2,-,TRBV20-1,TGCAGTGCTAGAGTACGAGCGGGAGGAGTACTTTACGAGCAGTACTTC,CSARVRAGGVLYEQYF
TRBJ2-1,-,-,TRBV19,TGTGCCAGTAGTTCGTCAGGGCTTATCAACAATGAGCAGTTCTTC,CASSSSGLINNEQFF
TRBJ1-1,-,-,TRBV25-1,TGTGCCAGCAGTGAATTAGGCTGGGGCACTGAAGCTTTCTTT,CASSELGWGTEAFF
TRBJ2-3,-,-,TRBV7-2,TGTGCCAGCAGCTTTGGGGGACGCACAGATACGCAGTATTTT,CASSFGGRTDTQYF
TRBJ1-3,-,few,TRBV7-8,TGTGCCAGCAGCCCCGACTCTGGAAACACCATATATTTT,CASSPDSGNTIYF
TRBJ2-5,-,-,TRBV2,TGTGCCAGTGGGGGGGAGACCCAGTACTTC,CASGGETQYF